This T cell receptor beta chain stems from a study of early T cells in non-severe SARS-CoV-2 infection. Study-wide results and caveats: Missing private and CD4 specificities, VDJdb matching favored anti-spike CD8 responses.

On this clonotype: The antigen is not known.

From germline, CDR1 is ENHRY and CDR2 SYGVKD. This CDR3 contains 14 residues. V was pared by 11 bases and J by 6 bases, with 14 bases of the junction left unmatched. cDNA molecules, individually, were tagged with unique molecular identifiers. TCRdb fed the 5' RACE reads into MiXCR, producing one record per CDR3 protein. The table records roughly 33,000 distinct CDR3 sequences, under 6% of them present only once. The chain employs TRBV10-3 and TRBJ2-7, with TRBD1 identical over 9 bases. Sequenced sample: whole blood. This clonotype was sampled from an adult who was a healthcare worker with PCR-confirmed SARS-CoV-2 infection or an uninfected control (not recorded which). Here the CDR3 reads CASSEPGQGTEQYF. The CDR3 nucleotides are TGTGCCTCTTCCGAGCCGGGACAGGGAACCGAGCAGTACTTC.